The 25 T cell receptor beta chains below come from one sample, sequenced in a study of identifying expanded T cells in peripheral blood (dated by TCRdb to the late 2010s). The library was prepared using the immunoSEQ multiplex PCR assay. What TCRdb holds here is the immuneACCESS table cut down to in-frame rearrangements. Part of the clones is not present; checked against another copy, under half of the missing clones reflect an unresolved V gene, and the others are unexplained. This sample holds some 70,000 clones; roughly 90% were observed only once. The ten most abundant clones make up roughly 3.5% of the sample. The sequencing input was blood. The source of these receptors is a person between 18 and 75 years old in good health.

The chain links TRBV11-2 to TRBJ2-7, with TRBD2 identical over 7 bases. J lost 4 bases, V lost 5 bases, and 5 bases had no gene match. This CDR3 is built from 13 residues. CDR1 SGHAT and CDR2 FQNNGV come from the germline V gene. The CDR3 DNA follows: TGTGCCAGCAGCGTGTCCGGGGGGTACGAGCAGTACTTC. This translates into CASSVSGGYEQYF. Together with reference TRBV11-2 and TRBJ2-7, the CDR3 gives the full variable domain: EAGVAQSPRYKIIEKRQSVAFWCNPISGHATLYWYQQILGQGPKLLIQFQNNGVVDDSQLPKDRFSAERLKGVDSTLKIQPAKLEDSAVYLCASSVSGGYEQYFGPGTRLTVT.

The CDR3 DNA reads TGTGCCAGCAGCGCCCCCGGGACAGGGACTAGCGAGCAGTACTTC. Its translation: CASSAPGTGTSEQYF. The rearrangement links TRBV9 to TRBJ2-7; a possible D gene is TRBD1 (9 bases). Trimming took off 3 bases at V and 6 bases at J, with 19 bases between the two ends. In germline, CDR1 is SGDLS, CDR2 YYNGEE. The CDR3 extends over 15 amino acids.

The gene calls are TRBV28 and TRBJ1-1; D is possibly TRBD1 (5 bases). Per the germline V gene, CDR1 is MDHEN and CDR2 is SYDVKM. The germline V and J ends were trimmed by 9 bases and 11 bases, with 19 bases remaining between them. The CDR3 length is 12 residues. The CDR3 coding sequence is TGTGCCAGTTCGGGGGGGTCGAGGTCGGCTTTCTTT. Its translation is CASSGGSRSAFF.

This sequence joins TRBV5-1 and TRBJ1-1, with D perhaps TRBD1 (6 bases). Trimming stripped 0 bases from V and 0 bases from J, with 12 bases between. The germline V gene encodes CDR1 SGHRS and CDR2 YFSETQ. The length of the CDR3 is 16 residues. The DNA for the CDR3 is TGCGCCAGCAGCTTGGTCTTAGGGGGAATGAACACTGAAGCTTTCTTT. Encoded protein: CASSLVLGGMNTEAFF. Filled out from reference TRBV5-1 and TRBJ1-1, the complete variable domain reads KAGVTQTPRYLIKTRGQQVTLSCSPISGHRSVSWYQQTPGQGLQFLFEYFSETQRNKGNFPGRFSGRQFSNSRSEMNVSTLELGDSALYLCASSLVLGGMNTEAFFGQGTRLTVV.

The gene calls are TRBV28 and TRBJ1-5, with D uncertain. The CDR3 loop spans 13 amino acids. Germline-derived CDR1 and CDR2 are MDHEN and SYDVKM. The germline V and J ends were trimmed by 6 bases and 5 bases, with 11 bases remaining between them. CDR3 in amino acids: CASRGEGYQPQHF. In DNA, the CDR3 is TGTGCCAGCAGGGGTGAGGGCTATCAGCCCCAGCATTTT.

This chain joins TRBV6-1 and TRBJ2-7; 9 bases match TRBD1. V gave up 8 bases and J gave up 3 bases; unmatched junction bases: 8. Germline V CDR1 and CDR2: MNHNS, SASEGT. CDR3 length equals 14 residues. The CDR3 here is CASSRDRAGYEQYF. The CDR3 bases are TGTGCCAGCTCCCGGGACAGGGCGGGCTACGAGCAGTACTTC.

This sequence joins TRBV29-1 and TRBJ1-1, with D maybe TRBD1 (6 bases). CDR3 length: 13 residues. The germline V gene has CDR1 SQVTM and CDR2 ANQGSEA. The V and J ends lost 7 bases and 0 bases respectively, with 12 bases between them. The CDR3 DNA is TGCAGCGGGACAGTCGGTTTGAACACTGAAGCTTTCTTT. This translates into CSGTVGLNTEAFF.

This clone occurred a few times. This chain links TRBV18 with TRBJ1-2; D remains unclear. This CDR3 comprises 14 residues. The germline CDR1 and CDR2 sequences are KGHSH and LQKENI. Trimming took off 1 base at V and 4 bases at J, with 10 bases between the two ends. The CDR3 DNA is TGTGCCAGCTCACCACGGACGGCTCCCTATGGCTACACCTTC. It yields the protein CASSPRTAPYGYTF. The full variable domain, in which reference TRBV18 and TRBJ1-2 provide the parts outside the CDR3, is NAGVMQNPRHLVRRRGQEARLRCSPMKGHSHVYWYRQLPEEGLKFMVYLQKENIIDESGMPKERFSAEFPKEGPSILRIQQVVRGDSAAYFCASSPRTAPYGYTFGSGTRLTVV.

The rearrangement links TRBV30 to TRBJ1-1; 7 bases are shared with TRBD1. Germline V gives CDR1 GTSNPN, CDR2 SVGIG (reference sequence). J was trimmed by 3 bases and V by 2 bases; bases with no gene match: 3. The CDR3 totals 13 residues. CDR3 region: CAWSRQGDTEAFF. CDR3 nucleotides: TGTGCCTGGAGTCGACAGGGTGACACTGAAGCTTTCTTT.

The chain's CDR3 is CASSGTSGDYNEQFF. For the CDR3, the DNA is TGTGCCAGCAGCGGGACTAGCGGAGACTACAATGAGCAGTTCTTC. This chain links TRBV9 with TRBJ2-1, with 10 bases lining up with TRBD2. Germline trimming cut 3 bases from V and 3 bases from J; bases unmatched to any gene: 3. The CDR3 is 15 amino acids. Germline V gene data show CDR1 as SGDLS and CDR2 as YYNGEE.

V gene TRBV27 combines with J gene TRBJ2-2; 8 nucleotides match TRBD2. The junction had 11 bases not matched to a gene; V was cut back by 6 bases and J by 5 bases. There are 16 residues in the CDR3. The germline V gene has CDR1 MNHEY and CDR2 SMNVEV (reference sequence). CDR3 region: CASSPHGLAETGELFF. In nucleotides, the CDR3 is TGTGCCAGCAGCCCACATGGACTAGCTGAAACCGGGGAGCTGTTTTTT.

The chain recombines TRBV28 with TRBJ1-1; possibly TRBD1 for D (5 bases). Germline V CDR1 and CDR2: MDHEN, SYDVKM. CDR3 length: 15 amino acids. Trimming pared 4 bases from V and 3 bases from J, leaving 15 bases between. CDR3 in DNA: TGTGCCAGCAGTTCTGGGGGACTAACATACACTGAAGCTTTCTTT. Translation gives CASSSGGLTYTEAFF.

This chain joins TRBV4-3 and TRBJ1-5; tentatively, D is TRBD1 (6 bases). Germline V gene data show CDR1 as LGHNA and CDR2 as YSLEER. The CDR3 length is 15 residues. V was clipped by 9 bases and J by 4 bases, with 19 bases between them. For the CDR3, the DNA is TGCGCCAGTTGCGAAAGGACAGCGGGGAATCAGCCCCAGCATTTT. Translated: CASCERTAGNQPQHF.

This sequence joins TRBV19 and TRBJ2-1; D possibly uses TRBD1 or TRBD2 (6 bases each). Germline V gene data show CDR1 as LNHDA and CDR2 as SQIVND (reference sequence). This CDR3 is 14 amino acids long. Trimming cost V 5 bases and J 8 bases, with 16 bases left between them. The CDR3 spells CASSHGGHRDEQFF. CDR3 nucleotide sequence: TGTGCCAGTAGTCATGGGGGGCATAGGGATGAGCAGTTCTTC.

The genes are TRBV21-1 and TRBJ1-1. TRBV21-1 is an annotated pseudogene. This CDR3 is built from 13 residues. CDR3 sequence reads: CATRTEGLAEAFF. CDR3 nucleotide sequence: TGTGCCACCAGGACAGAGGGGCTCGCTGAAGCTTTCTTT.

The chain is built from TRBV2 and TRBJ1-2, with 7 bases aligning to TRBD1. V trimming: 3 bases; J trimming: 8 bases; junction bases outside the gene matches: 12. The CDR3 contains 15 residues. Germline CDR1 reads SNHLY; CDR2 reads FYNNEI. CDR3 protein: CASSERTGQKGGYTF. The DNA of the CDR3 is TGTGCCAGCAGTGAGCGGACAGGTCAGAAGGGGGGCTACACCTTC.

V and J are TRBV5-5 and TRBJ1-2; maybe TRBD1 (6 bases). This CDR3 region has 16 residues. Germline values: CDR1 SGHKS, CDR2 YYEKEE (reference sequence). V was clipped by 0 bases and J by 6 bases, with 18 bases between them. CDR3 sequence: CASSLDDTGFGDGYTF. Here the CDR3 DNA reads TGTGCCAGCAGCTTGGACGACACAGGGTTCGGTGATGGCTACACCTTC.

This CDR3 is CASSPWFSAADTQYF. CDR3 DNA: TGTGCCAGCAGCCCATGGTTTAGCGCCGCAGATACGCAGTATTTT. This chain joins TRBV11-2 and TRBJ2-3; a possible D gene is TRBD2 (5 bases). Germline CDR1 reads SGHAT; CDR2 reads FQNNGV. CDR3 length: 15 amino acids. Trimming shortened V by 5 bases and J by 4 bases, and 16 bases separated the two germline ends.

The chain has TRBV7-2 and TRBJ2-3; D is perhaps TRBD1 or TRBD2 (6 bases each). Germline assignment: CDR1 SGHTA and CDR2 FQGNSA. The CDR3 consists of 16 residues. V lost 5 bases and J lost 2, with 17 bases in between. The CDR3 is CASSPNGGANTDTQYF. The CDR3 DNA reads TGTGCCAGCAGCCCAAACGGGGGCGCAAACACAGATACGCAGTATTTT. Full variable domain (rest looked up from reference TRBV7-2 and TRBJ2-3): GAGVSQSPSNKVTEKGKDVELRCDPISGHTALYWYRQSLGQGLEFLIYFQGNSAPDKSGLPSDRFSAERTGGSVSTLTIQRTQQEDSAVYLCASSPNGGANTDTQYFGPGTRLTVL.

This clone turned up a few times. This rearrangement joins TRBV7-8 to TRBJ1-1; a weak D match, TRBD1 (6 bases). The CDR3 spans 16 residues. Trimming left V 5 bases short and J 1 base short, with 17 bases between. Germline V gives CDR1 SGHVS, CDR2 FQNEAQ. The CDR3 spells CASSPRIRTENTEAFF. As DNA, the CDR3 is TGTGCCAGCAGCCCAAGAATACGGACAGAGAACACTGAAGCTTTCTTT.

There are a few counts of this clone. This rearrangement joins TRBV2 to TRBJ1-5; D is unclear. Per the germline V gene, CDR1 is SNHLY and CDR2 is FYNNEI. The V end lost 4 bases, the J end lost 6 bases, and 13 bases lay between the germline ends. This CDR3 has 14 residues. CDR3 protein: CASSAAEGGQPQHF. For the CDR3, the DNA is TGTGCCAGCAGTGCGGCCGAGGGCGGTCAGCCCCAGCATTTT.

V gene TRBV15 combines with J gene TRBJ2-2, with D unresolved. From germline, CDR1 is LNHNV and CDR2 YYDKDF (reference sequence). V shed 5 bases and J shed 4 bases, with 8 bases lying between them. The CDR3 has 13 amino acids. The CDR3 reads CATSLPSTGELFF. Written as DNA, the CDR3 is TGTGCCACCAGCTTGCCGAGCACCGGGGAGCTGTTTTTT.

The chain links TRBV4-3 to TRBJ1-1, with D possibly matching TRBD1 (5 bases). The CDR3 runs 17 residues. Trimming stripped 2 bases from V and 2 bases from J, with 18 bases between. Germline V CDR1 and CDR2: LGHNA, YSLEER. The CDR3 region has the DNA TGCGCCAGCAGCCAACACGTAAGTCCCGGGGCCAACACTGAAGCTTTCTTT. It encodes CASSQHVSPGANTEAFF.

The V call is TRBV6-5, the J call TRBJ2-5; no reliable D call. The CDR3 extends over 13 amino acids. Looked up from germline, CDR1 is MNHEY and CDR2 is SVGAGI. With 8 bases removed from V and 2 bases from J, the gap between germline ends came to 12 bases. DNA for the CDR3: TGTGCCAGCGGATTAAGGGAACAAGAGACCCAGTACTTC. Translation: CASGLREQETQYF.

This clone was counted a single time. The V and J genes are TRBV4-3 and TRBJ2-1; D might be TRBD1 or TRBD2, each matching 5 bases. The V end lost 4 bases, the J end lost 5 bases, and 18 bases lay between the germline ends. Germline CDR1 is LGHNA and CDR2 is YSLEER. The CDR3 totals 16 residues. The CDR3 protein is CASSRFRKGRDNEQFF. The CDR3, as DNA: TGCGCCAGCAGCCGATTCAGGAAGGGGCGGGACAATGAGCAGTTCTTC.